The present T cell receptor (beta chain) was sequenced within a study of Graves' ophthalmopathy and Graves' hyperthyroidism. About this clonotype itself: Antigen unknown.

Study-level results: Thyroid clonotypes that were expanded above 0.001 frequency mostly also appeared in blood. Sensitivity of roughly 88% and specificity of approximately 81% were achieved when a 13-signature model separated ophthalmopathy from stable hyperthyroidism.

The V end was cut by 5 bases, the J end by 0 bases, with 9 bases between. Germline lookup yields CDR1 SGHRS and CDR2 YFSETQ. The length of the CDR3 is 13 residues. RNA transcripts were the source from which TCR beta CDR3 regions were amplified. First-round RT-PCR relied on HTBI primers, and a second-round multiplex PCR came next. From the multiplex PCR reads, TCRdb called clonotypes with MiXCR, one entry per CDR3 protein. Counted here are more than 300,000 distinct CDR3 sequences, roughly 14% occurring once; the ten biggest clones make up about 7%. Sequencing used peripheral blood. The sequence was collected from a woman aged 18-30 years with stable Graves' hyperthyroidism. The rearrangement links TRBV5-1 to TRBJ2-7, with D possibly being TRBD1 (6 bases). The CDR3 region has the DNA TGCGCCAGCAGTTGGGACAACTCCTACGAGCAGTACTTC. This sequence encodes CASSWDNSYEQYF.